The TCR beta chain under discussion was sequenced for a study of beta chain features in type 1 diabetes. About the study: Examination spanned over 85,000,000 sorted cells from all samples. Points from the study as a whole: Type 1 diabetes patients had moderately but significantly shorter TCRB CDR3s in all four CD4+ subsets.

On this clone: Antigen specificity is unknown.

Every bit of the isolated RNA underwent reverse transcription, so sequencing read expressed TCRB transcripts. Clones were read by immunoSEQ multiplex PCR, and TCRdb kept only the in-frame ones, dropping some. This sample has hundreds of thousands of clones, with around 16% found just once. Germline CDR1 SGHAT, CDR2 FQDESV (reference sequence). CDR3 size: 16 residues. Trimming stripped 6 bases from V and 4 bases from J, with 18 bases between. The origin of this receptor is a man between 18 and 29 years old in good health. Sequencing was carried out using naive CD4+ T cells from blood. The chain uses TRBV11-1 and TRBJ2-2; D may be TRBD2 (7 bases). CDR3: CASSPQPGGSTGELFF. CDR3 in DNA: TGTGCCAGCAGTCCTCAGCCGGGGGGCTCCACCGGGGAGCTGTTTTTT. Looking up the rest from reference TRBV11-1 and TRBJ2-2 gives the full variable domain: EAEVAQSPRYKITEKSQAVAFWCDPISGHATLYWYRQILGQGPELLVQFQDESVVDDSQLPKDRFSAERLKGVDSTLKIQPAELGDSAMYLCASSPQPGGSTGELFFGEGSRLTVL.